Sequencing of this T cell receptor (beta chain) was carried out in a study of Ad26.COV2.S vaccination and SARS-CoV-2 variants (dated by TCRdb to 2020 to 2022). A note on the overall study: Donors in the vaccine arm were drawn from COV1001, a multicentre, randomized, double-blind, placebo-controlled phase I-IIa trial testing Ad26.COV2.S in healthy adults. Ad26.COV2.S was given intramuscularly at 5x10^10 or 1x10^11 viral particles, as a single shot or as two shots 56 days apart. TCRbeta repertoire sequencing served as the tool for gauging how specific and how broad the SARS-CoV-2-reactive T cell receptors were following Ad26.COV2.S vaccination. The TCR-sequenced set comprised approximately 32 samples: 19 Ad26.COV2.S vaccine recipients, 5 placebo recipients and 8 SARS-CoV-2 convalescent individuals. Trial participants were randomized into five groups of five, in which low-dose or high-dose Ad26.COV2.S was given once or twice, or placebo was given on both occasions. Throughout the experiments and outcome assessment, investigators stayed blinded to trial group allocation. Broad study findings and their caveats: Comparable non-spike TCR breadth was observed between vaccine and placebo recipients, consistent with only spike being contained in the vaccine. After vaccination, substantial breadth of spike-specific CD8+ and CD4+ T cell responses was reported. The study was not powered for comparison of responses between vaccine doses or regimens. It was noted by the authors that total T cell responses may have been underestimated by the TCR breadth and depth analyses. Ad26.COV2.S recipients had higher spike-specific TCR breadth than placebo recipients (P = 0.0014).

What this sample's treatment or condition label stands for: 15 to 20 received Ad26.COV2.S at low or high dose, single or two shots; about 5 received placebo; per-sample allocation not given. For vaccine and placebo recipients, the sequenced repertoires came from samples collected on day 63 after the first injection. Between 29 July and 7 August 2020, Cohort 1b enrolled about two dozen adults aged 18-55 years at one site in Boston, USA. Ad26.COV2.S consisted of a replication-incompetent adenovirus type 26 vector by which a prefusion-stabilized SARS-CoV-2 spike protein from the original Wuhan strain was expressed. With respect to this clone: Its antigen remains undetermined. No clone much larger than this one lies a single base away; base qualities are absent.

The immunoSEQ Assay was the method used to sequence TCRbeta CDR3 regions. After extraction, genomic DNA underwent amplification by bias-controlled multiplex PCR, followed by high-throughput sequencing. In the paper's pipeline: Collapsing and filtering of sequences were performed to quantify the absolute abundance of each unique TCRbeta CDR3 region. T cell fraction was estimated by normalization of TCRbeta template counts to usable DNA, with usable DNA being measured through amplification of reference genes present in all nucleated cells. Repertoire TCRs were annotated as SARS-CoV-2-specific when V gene, CDR3 amino acid sequence and J gene were exactly matched to a known reactive TCR set. The reference SARS-CoV-2 TCR set came from MIRA and was filtered for enrichment in COVID-19-positive ImmuneCODE repertoires, removing public or cross-reactive TCRs. Based on the MIRA antigens, annotated TCRs were further analysed at the level of specific ORF or position within ORF. Depth was the summed frequency of annotated unique rearrangements, while breadth was defined as annotated unique rearrangements over total unique productive rearrangements. Two-sided Wilcoxon rank-sum tests were used to compare TCR breadth between groups. In TCRdb, the immuneACCESS table is reduced to in-frame sequences with V and J assigned. These tables do not hold every clone; where another copy was compared, an unresolved V gene accounts for under half, and the others remain unexplained. V and J calls and clone size follow that table, whereas D and trimming were derived from the DNA. Across this sample there are roughly 300,000 clones, with about 89% seen only once. The top ten hold approximately 5% of the sample.

Via the germline V gene, CDR1 is MNHEY and CDR2 SVGAGI. There are 15 amino acids in the CDR3, from cysteine to phenylalanine inclusive. Only the CDR3 part of the read is kept: 45 bases, read in frame from the first base. V and J lose 8 bases and 0 bases, and a span of 14 bases separates them. The receptor chain draws on TRBV6-5 and TRBJ1-5; the D segment could be TRBD1, given 5 matching bases. This receptor was obtained from a person between 18 and 65 years old who received the Ad26.COV2.S COVID-19 vaccine or a placebo. The sample here was peripheral blood, taken in a trial of Ad26.COV2.S vaccine versus placebo. The CDR3 region: CASSGEGYSNQPQHF. The nucleotides are TGTGCCAGCTCCGGGGAGGGGTATAGCAATCAGCCCCAGCATTTT.